This T cell receptor beta chain was documented in a study of blood T cells in healthy people across ages. This CDR3 comprises 15 residues. Extraction of total RNA produced a minimum of 5 micrograms from each sample. Then a second PCR, running about 7 to 11 cycles, was carried out with a sample-barcoded 5' primer and a J-beta primer mix. Every cDNA molecule carried a tag from a template-switch adaptor bearing 12 random nucleotides. MiXCR, applied by TCRdb to the 5' RACE reads, yields one record per CDR3 protein. The table lists just under 550,000 distinct CDR3 sequences, around 24% of them singletons, with 8.5% to 9.5% in the top ten. The same sample was also studied in work on T cells of mothers and their children. That source notes: Thymic selection shapes TCR recombination output in related pairs, and it does so similarly in unrelated pairs.

The source material was blood. This TCR came from a boy aged 10-17 years in good health. The chain combines TRBV12-3 or TRBV12-4 with TRBJ2-5; 11 nucleotides match TRBD2. The J call could be wrong; TRBJ2-7 is a better fit for the DNA end. Written as DNA, the CDR3 is TGTGCCAGCAGCCATGGGACTAGCGGTGGCTACGAGCAGTACTTC. As protein: CASSHGTSGGYEQYF.